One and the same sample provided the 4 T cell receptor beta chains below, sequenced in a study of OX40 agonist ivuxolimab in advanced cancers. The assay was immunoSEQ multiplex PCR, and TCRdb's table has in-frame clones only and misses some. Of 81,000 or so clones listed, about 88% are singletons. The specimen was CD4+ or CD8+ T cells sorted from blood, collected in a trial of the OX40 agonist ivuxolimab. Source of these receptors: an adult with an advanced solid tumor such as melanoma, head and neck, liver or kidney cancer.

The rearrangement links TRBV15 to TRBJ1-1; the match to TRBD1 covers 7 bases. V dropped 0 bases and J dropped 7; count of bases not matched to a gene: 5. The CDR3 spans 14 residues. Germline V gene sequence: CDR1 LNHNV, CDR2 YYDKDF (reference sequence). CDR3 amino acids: CATSRDGQGGEAFF. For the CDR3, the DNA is TGTGCCACCAGCAGAGATGGGCAGGGGGGTGAAGCTTTCTTT.

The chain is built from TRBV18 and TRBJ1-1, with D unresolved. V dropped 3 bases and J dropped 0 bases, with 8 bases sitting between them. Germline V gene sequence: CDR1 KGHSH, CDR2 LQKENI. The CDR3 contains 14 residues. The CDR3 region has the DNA TGTGCCAGCTCACCTCAAGTCATGAACACTGAAGCTTTCTTT. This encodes CASSPQVMNTEAFF.

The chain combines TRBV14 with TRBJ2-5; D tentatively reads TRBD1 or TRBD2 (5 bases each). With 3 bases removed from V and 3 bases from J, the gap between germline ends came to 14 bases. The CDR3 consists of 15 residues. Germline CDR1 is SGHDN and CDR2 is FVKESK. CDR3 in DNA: TGTGCCAGCAGCCAGGTAGTGGGGGTAAAAGAGACCCAGTACTTC. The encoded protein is CASSQVVGVKETQYF.

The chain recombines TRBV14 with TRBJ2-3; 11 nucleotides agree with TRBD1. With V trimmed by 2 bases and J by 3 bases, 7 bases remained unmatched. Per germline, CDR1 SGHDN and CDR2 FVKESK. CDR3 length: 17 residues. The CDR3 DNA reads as TGTGCCAGCAGCCAACTTACGGGACAGGGGGTTACAGATACGCAGTATTTT. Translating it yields CASSQLTGQGVTDTQYF. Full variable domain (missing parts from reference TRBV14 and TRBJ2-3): EAGVTQFPSHSVIEKGQTVTLRCDPISGHDNLYWYRRVMGKEIKFLLHFVKESKQDESGMPNNRFLAERTGGTYSTLKVQPAELEDSGVYFCASSQLTGQGVTDTQYFGPGTRLTVL.